The 20 T cell receptor beta chains listed next were all sequenced from one sample in a study of long-term antiretroviral therapy in people with HIV. They ran version v3.0 of the immunoSEQ assay at survey level. This table comes from immunoSEQ multiplex PCR, and its TCRdb copy is limited to in-frame clones, with some not included. The data hold tens of thousands of clones, with roughly 80% observed a single time. The sequencing used unsorted PBMCs, collected 3.4 years after starting antiretroviral therapy. The receptors derive from a man aged 25-45 years with HIV.

The rearrangement joins TRBV19 to TRBJ2-3; either TRBD1 or TRBD2 may fit D (5 bases each). This CDR3 region has 10 residues. With 10 bases removed from V and 6 bases from J, the gap between germline ends came to 8 bases. Per germline, CDR1 LNHDA and CDR2 SQIVND (reference sequence). The CDR3 sequence is CATWGDTQYF. The CDR3 nucleotides are TGTGCCACCTGGGGGGATACGCAGTATTTT. Full variable domain (missing parts from reference TRBV19 and TRBJ2-3): DGGITQSPKYLFRKEGQNVTLSCEQNLNHDAMYWYRQDPGQGLRLIYYSQIVNDFQKGDIAEGYSVSREKKESFPLTVTSAQKNPTAFYLCATWGDTQYFGPGTRLTVL.

V usage is TRBV18 and J usage is TRBJ1-1; possibly TRBD1 for D (5 bases). V dropped 2 bases and J dropped 1 base, with 8 bases sitting between them. The CDR3 totals 14 residues. CDR1 KGHSH and CDR2 LQKENI come from the germline V gene. In nucleotides, the CDR3 is TGTGCCAGCTCACCAGCCGGGACGAACACTGAAGCTTTCTTT. This encodes CASSPAGTNTEAFF.

This chain links TRBV7-2 with TRBJ2-1; 7 bases map to TRBD2. This CDR3 is built from 16 residues. Losses at the gene ends were 1 base for V and 4 bases for J; bases not matched to a gene: 7. Germline CDR1 reads SGHTA; CDR2 reads FQGNSA. The CDR3 loop reads CASSLVPGRDYNEQFF. The CDR3 coding sequence is TGTGCCAGCAGCTTAGTCCCTGGGAGGGATTACAATGAGCAGTTCTTC.

V usage is TRBV28 and J usage is TRBJ2-7, with D possibly TRBD1 on 5 matching bases. Germline V gives CDR1 MDHEN, CDR2 SYDVKM. This CDR3 has 15 residues. Trimming took off 5 bases at V and 3 bases at J, with 17 bases between the two ends. DNA for the CDR3: TGTGCCAGCAGTCTTGGTTTAGGGGTTGGCTACGAGCAGTACTTC. Translating gives CASSLGLGVGYEQYF.

This clone has only one observation. The chain combines TRBV7-2 with TRBJ2-7; a possible D gene is TRBD1 (5 bases). The V end lost 4 bases, the J end lost 3 bases, and 19 bases lay between the germline ends. The CDR3 is made up of 16 amino acids. Germline values: CDR1 SGHTA, CDR2 FQGNSA. CDR3 protein: CASSSLGPNRGYEQYF. The DNA of the CDR3 is TGTGCCAGCAGCTCCTTAGGTCCGAATAGGGGCTACGAGCAGTACTTC.

This clone appeared a single time. The CDR3 region has the DNA TGCGCCAGCAGCCAAGACGGACTGGACACTGAAGCTTTCTTT. It encodes CASSQDGLDTEAFF. V usage is TRBV4-3 and J usage is TRBJ1-1; D is uncertain. The germline CDR1 and CDR2 sequences are LGHNA and YSLEER. This CDR3 has 14 residues. Between the trimmed V and J ends, which lost 0 bases and 3 bases, there was a span of 8 bases.

V is TRBV11-3 and J is TRBJ2-3; TRBD2 matches 14 bases. There are 16 residues in the CDR3. The trim removed 4 bases at V and 5 bases at J, leaving 5 bases unmatched. CDR1 is SGHNT and CDR2 is YENEEA in the germline V gene. CDR3 region: CASSSTSGRAGDTQYF. In DNA form, the CDR3 reads TGTGCCAGCAGCTCGACTAGCGGGAGGGCCGGAGATACGCAGTATTTT.

The chain employs TRBV6-6 and TRBJ1-3; perhaps TRBD1 as D (6 bases). Germline values: CDR1 MNHNY, CDR2 SVGAGI (reference sequence). The CDR3 covers 12 residues. Trimming took off 6 bases at V and 7 bases at J, with 10 bases between the two ends. The CDR3 DNA sequence: TGTGCCAGCAGGGACAGCGGCAACACCATATATTTT. This gives the protein CASRDSGNTIYF.

This clone was counted once. The chain joins TRBV6-5 to TRBJ2-7, with TRBD2 as a possible D gene (7 bases). Germline lookup yields CDR1 MNHEY and CDR2 SVGAGI. The length of the CDR3 is 12 residues. CDR3 protein: CAAGAGIYEQYF. CDR3 in DNA: TGTGCTGCGGGGGCGGGCATCTACGAGCAGTACTTC.

CDR3: CASSVGTSGRVWEQYF. DNA of the CDR3: TGTGCCAGCAGCGTAGGGACTAGCGGGAGGGTTTGGGAGCAGTACTTC. The rearrangement joins TRBV9 to TRBJ2-7, with 15 bases fitting TRBD2. The V gene end was trimmed by 0 bases and the J gene end by 7 bases; junction bases not matched to a gene: 5. This CDR3 has 16 amino acids. Germline assignment: CDR1 SGDLS and CDR2 YYNGEE.

This chain links TRBV28 with TRBJ1-1; TRBD1 is a possible D gene (6 bases). V was trimmed by 6 bases and J by 0 bases, leaving 17 bases between them. The CDR3 consists of 16 residues. The germline V gene has CDR1 MDHEN and CDR2 SYDVKM. The CDR3 protein is CASSYRDLVMNTEAFF. CDR3 in DNA: TGTGCCAGCAGCTACAGGGATCTGGTAATGAACACTGAAGCTTTCTTT.

The genes are TRBV7-8 and TRBJ2-1, with TRBD2 as a possible D gene (6 bases). This CDR3 has 14 residues. Trimming stripped 5 bases from V and 4 bases from J, with 12 bases between. Germline V gene lookup returns CDR1 SGHVS and CDR2 FQNEAQ. The CDR3 loop reads CASSRTGVYNEQFF. Here the CDR3 DNA reads TGTGCCAGCAGCCGCACGGGAGTTTACAATGAGCAGTTCTTC.

V usage is TRBV7-2 and J usage is TRBJ1-1; unclear D gene. The V and J ends lost 3 bases and 0 bases respectively, with 11 bases between them. From germline, CDR1 is SGHTA and CDR2 FQGNSA. The CDR3 loop spans 15 amino acids. The CDR3 here is CASSFGGQLNTEAFF. In nucleotides, the CDR3 is TGTGCCAGCAGCTTTGGTGGGCAGTTGAACACTGAAGCTTTCTTT.

The rearrangement joins TRBV30 to TRBJ2-1; no clear D gene. The germline CDR1 and CDR2 sequences are GTSNPN and SVGIG (reference sequence). The germline V and J ends were trimmed by 2 bases and 3 bases, with 8 bases remaining between them. The CDR3 spans 13 residues. The CDR3 nucleotides read TGTGCCTGGAGTCCAACAAGCTACAATGAGCAGTTCTTC. It translates to CAWSPTSYNEQFF.

The rearrangement links TRBV19 to TRBJ2-7; D not certain. Germline V gene data show CDR1 as LNHDA and CDR2 as SQIVND (reference sequence). V shed 4 bases and J shed 1 base, with 14 bases lying between them. This CDR3 has 15 amino acids. The CDR3 loop is CASSTNSNPSYEQYF. CDR3 sequence (DNA): TGTGCCAGTAGTACTAACAGCAACCCTTCCTACGAGCAGTACTTC.

Here the CDR3 DNA reads TGCAGCGTTGACAGGGGAGGAACGGAGACCCAGTACTTC. Its translation: CSVDRGGTETQYF. The chain has TRBV29-1 and TRBJ2-5; D tentatively reads TRBD1 or TRBD2 (6 bases each). Germline CDR1 is SQVTM and CDR2 is ANQGSEA. The CDR3 loop spans 13 amino acids. Trimming removed 3 bases from V and 5 bases from J, with 13 bases in between.

J is TRBJ2-7 and V is TRBV29-1; perhaps TRBD1 as D (6 bases). CDR1 is SQVTM and CDR2 is ANQGSEA in the germline V gene. The CDR3 length is 13 residues. V lost 6 bases, J lost 6 bases, and 18 bases lay in between. The CDR3, as DNA: TGCAGCGTCGCTAACCCAGGGGATGGCGAGCAGTACTTC. It specifies CSVANPGDGEQYF.

The genes are TRBV4-1 and TRBJ2-1, with D possibly being TRBD2 (5 bases). Trimming stripped 3 bases from V and 4 bases from J, with 16 bases between. The CDR3 contains 16 residues. Germline V lookup: CDR1 MGHRA, CDR2 YSYEKL. In nucleotides, the CDR3 is TGCGCCAGCAGCCAGGAGGCGGTCAATAGATACAATGAGCAGTTCTTC. Amino acids: CASSQEAVNRYNEQFF.

This chain links TRBV5-6 with TRBJ2-7; 10 bases are shared with TRBD1. The CDR3 is made up of 14 amino acids. CDR1 and CDR2 (germline): SGHDT, YYEEEE. Losses at the gene ends were 4 bases for V and 6 bases for J; bases not matched to a gene: 7. For the CDR3, the DNA is TGTGCCAGCAGCGCAACCGGGACAGGGGTCGAGCAGTACTTC. Amino acid sequence: CASSATGTGVEQYF.

This chain uses TRBV10-3 with TRBJ1-4; no firm D call. The germline CDR1 and CDR2 sequences are ENHRY and SYGVKD. CDR3 length: 16 amino acids. The V end was cut by 10 bases, the J end by 1 base, with 19 bases between. This CDR3 reads CATSDGFTRTNEKLFF. CDR3 sequence (DNA): TGTGCCACCTCGGACGGTTTTACAAGAACTAATGAAAAACTGTTTTTT.